A single sample gave rise to the 25 T cell receptor beta chains below, sequenced in a study of naive and memory T cell subsets. The beta constant-region primer was an equimolar mix of two oligonucleotides covering TRBC1 and TRBC2. The ligated cDNA underwent four PCR rounds using SP2 and nested alpha and beta constant-region primers. Each CDR3 protein is one row after TCRdb ran MiXCR on the UMI-ligation and nested PCR reads. This table holds tens of thousands of distinct CDR3 sequences, 10% to 12% found once. Findings and caveats of the study: Especially in CD8 cells, naive repertoires contained a few larger clonotypes, possibly CD45RA-re-expressing memory cells.

The antigens of these receptors remain unknown. The sequenced sample consisted of naive CD4+ T cells from blood. The source is a human donor in good health.

V usage is TRBV3-1 and J usage is TRBJ2-1, with TRBD1 matching over 8 bases. The CDR3 loop spans 16 amino acids. Germline V lookup: CDR1 LGHDT, CDR2 YNNKEL (reference sequence). V shed 1 base and J 1 base; nucleotides not matched to a gene: 3. The CDR3 coding sequence is TGTGCCAGCAGCCAAGTGGGACAGGCATCCTACAATGAGCAGTTCTTC. As protein: CASSQVGQASYNEQFF.

This clonotype was seen ten or more times. The rearrangement links TRBV28 to TRBJ2-3; unclear D gene. CDR1 and CDR2 from the germline V gene are MDHEN and SYDVKM. The CDR3 runs to 13 residues. Trimming shortened V by 3 bases and J by 6 bases, and 10 bases separated the two germline ends. The CDR3 sequence: CASSFISLDTQYF. The CDR3 coding sequence is TGTGCCAGCAGTTTTATTAGCCTCGATACGCAGTATTTT.

This clonotype was detected a few times. The chain carries TRBV28 and TRBJ1-5; TRBD1 agrees at 7 bases. With V trimmed by 10 bases and J by 4 bases, 7 bases remained unmatched. The CDR3 runs 13 residues. Germline values: CDR1 MDHEN, CDR2 SYDVKM. The CDR3 here is CATGQAWNQPQHF. In nucleotides, the CDR3 is TGTGCCACAGGACAGGCATGGAATCAGCCCCAGCATTTT.

This clonotype came up many times. The CDR3: CASSQDLGGVSGDEQFF. The CDR3 region has the DNA TGCGCCAGCAGCCAAGATCTAGGGGGGGTCTCGGGCGATGAGCAGTTCTTC. The rearrangement uses TRBV4-3 and TRBJ2-1; a possible D gene is TRBD2 (7 bases). Germline loops: CDR1 LGHNA, CDR2 YSLEER. This CDR3 comprises 17 residues. Trimming left V 0 bases short and J 8 bases short, with 20 bases between.

This chain uses TRBV29-1 with TRBJ2-3; TRBD2 might be the D (6 bases). The germline CDR1 and CDR2 sequences are SQVTM and ANQGSEA. The CDR3 has 13 residues. Trimming left V 4 bases short and J 3 bases short, with 11 bases between. This chain's CDR3 is CSVGTRGTDTQYF. The DNA of the CDR3 is TGCAGCGTTGGGACTCGGGGGACAGATACGCAGTATTTT.

V and J are TRBV10-3 and TRBJ2-3; 13 bases align to TRBD2. The CDR3 covers 15 residues. V lost 3 bases to trimming and J lost 6 bases; unmatched junction nucleotides: 3. Per germline, CDR1 ENHRY and CDR2 SYGVKD. CDR3 sequence (DNA): TGTGCCATCAGTGATCCGGGACTAGCGGGGGATACGCAGTATTTT. Protein product: CAISDPGLAGDTQYF.

The table lists this clonotype with a few counts. The V call is TRBV12-3 or TRBV12-4, the J call TRBJ2-4, with unresolved D. V was clipped by 5 bases and J by 5 bases, with 16 bases between them. The CDR3 is 15 residues long. The DNA of the CDR3 is TGTGCCAGCAGTCCCGAATTGGGCGGCCAAAACATTCAGTACTTC. It is translated as CASSPELGGQNIQYF.

This clonotype was recorded at least ten times. The gene calls are TRBV20-1 and TRBJ2-7; possibly TRBD1 for D (6 bases). V was pared by 1 base and J by 3 bases, with 25 bases between. CDR1 is DFQATT, CDR2 SNEGSKA, per germline (reference sequence). The CDR3 has 18 residues. The CDR3 sequence: CSARAEFIQGTNFYEQYF. The CDR3 region has the DNA TGCAGTGCTAGAGCGGAATTCATACAGGGAACTAATTTCTACGAGCAGTACTTC.

This chain uses TRBV28 with TRBJ1-5; D remains ambiguous. Germline lookup yields CDR1 MDHEN and CDR2 SYDVKM. V gave up 5 bases and J gave up 4 bases, with 6 bases separating them. The CDR3 sequence is 12 residues long. The CDR3 DNA is TGTGCCAGCAGTCTGTGGAATCAGCCCCAGCATTTT. It codes for CASSLWNQPQHF.

Written as DNA, the CDR3 is TGTGCCAGCTCACCGGGTAACACGCGACGGGGTGGGACTGAAGCTTTCTTT. Translation gives CASSPGNTRRGGTEAFF. The V call is TRBV18, the J call TRBJ1-1, with D unclear. Trimming shortened V by 3 bases and J by 5 bases, and 22 bases separated the two germline ends. This CDR3 spans 17 amino acids. Germline-derived CDR1 and CDR2 are KGHSH and LQKENI. Combining the CDR3 with reference TRBV18 and TRBJ1-1 gives the whole variable domain NAGVMQNPRHLVRRRGQEARLRCSPMKGHSHVYWYRQLPEEGLKFMVYLQKENIIDESGMPKERFSAEFPKEGPSILRIQQVVRGDSAAYFCASSPGNTRRGGTEAFFGQGTRLTVV.

This clonotype was counted at least ten times. J is TRBJ1-1 and V is TRBV3-1; 10 nucleotides agree with TRBD1. The germline V gene has CDR1 LGHDT and CDR2 YNNKEL (reference sequence). The V segment lost 4 bases and the J segment 5 bases; nucleotides outside the gene matches: 10. The CDR3 loop spans 16 amino acids. CDR3 DNA: TGTGCCAGCAGCCCCTGGAGCGGACAGGGGGAAACTGAAGCTTTCTTT. Its translation: CASSPWSGQGETEAFF.

The chain recombines TRBV6-2 or TRBV6-3 with TRBJ2-5, with 10 bases aligning to TRBD1. Germline lookup yields CDR1 MNHEY and CDR2 SVGEGT. Losses at the gene ends were 0 bases for V and 3 bases for J; bases not matched to a gene: 13. The CDR3 contains 19 residues. The CDR3 DNA reads as TGTGCCAGCAGTTACTCGCAATTGGGGGACAGGGGATTTGAAGAGACCCAGTACTTC. This gives the protein CASSYSQLGDRGFEETQYF.

The V call is TRBV20-1, the J call TRBJ1-4; D call uncertain. The CDR3 runs 13 residues. CDR1 and CDR2 (germline): DFQATT, SNEGSKA (reference sequence). The V and J ends lost 5 bases and 3 bases respectively, with 10 bases between them. This chain's CDR3 is CSAPVGANEKLFF. The CDR3 bases are TGCAGTGCTCCGGTTGGGGCTAATGAAAAACTGTTTTTT.

V is TRBV6-1 and J is TRBJ1-1, with 8 nucleotides matching TRBD1. The germline CDR1 and CDR2 sequences are MNHNS and SASEGT. The J segment lost 0 bases and the V segment lost 6 bases, leaving 3 bases of the junction unmatched. The CDR3 consists of 14 residues. The CDR3 bases are TGTGCCAGCAGGGGACAGGTAATGAACACTGAAGCTTTCTTT. As protein: CASRGQVMNTEAFF.

This clonotype was seen more than once but under ten times. This may be a read error: a much more frequent sequence differs by one nucleotide. The chain joins TRBV27 to TRBJ2-3; D uncertain. The CDR3 sequence is 13 residues long. The germline CDR1 and CDR2 sequences are MNHEY and SMNVEV (reference sequence). Trimming took 3 bases from V and 6 from J, leaving 10 bases between them. For the CDR3, the DNA is TGTGCCAGCAGTTTGCCACAGCAGGATACGCAGTATTTT. Its protein product is CASSLPQQDTQYF.

This sequence joins TRBV15 and TRBJ1-2; unclear D gene. Per the germline V gene, CDR1 is LNHNV and CDR2 is YYDKDF (reference sequence). V was pared by 4 bases and J by 9 bases, with 15 bases between. The CDR3 is made up of 13 amino acids. The CDR3 nucleotides are TGTGCCACCAGCAAGGAGGACTCTTTGAGCTACACCTTC. Translation: CATSKEDSLSYTF.

This clonotype showed up just a few times. The chain joins TRBV6-6 to TRBJ2-5, with D uncertain. The V end lost 5 bases, the J end lost 5 bases, and 9 bases lay between the germline ends. The CDR3 covers 12 residues. Looked up from germline, CDR1 is MNHNY and CDR2 is SVGAGI (reference sequence). DNA of the CDR3: TGTGCCAGCAGTCGCCCGATGGAGACCCAGTACTTC. Encoded protein: CASSRPMETQYF.

There are a few counts of this clonotype. The chain links TRBV18 to TRBJ2-3; 7 bases are shared with TRBD2. V lost 4 bases, J lost 2 bases, and 6 bases stayed unmatched. The CDR3 has 15 residues. Germline lookup yields CDR1 KGHSH and CDR2 LQKENI. The CDR3 DNA follows: TGTGCCAGCTCACGGGACTACCGGCTCACAGATACGCAGTATTTT. It is translated as CASSRDYRLTDTQYF.

CDR3 protein: CSASTTGAYSNQPQHF. The CDR3 DNA sequence: TGCAGTGCTAGCACGACAGGGGCCTATAGCAATCAGCCCCAGCATTTT. The chain recombines TRBV20-1 with TRBJ1-5, with TRBD1 matching over 8 bases. The CDR3 has 16 residues. With 3 bases clipped from V and 0 bases from J, the junction kept 7 bases outside the gene matches. Looked up from germline, CDR1 is DFQATT and CDR2 is SNEGSKA (reference sequence).

The chain joins TRBV28 to TRBJ2-1; 11 nucleotides align to TRBD1. This CDR3 spans 16 amino acids. Trimming removed 8 bases from V and 6 bases from J; junction bases left unmatched: 12. The germline gives CDR1 MDHEN, CDR2 SYDVKM. The CDR3 sequence is CASPPPIGTGGNEQFF. In DNA form, the CDR3 reads TGTGCCAGCCCCCCCCCTATAGGGACAGGGGGCAATGAGCAGTTCTTC.

The chain is built from TRBV18 and TRBJ1-4; TRBD1 matches 8 bases. The length of the CDR3 is 14 residues. The germline V gene encodes CDR1 KGHSH and CDR2 LQKENI. J lost 4 bases, V lost 5 bases, and 3 bases had no gene match. CDR3 amino acids: CASSTGQGNEKLFF. The CDR3, as DNA: TGTGCCAGCTCAACCGGACAGGGTAATGAAAAACTGTTTTTT.

There are a few counts of this clonotype. The chain uses TRBV20-1 and TRBJ1-1, with D unclear. In germline, CDR1 is DFQATT, CDR2 SNEGSKA (reference sequence). Trimming shortened V by 4 bases and J by 0 bases, and 6 bases separated the two germline ends. The CDR3 length is 12 residues. The CDR3 DNA reads TGCAGTGCTACTACAGTGAACACTGAAGCTTTCTTT. Amino acid sequence: CSATTVNTEAFF.

In DNA form, the CDR3 reads TGCAGTGCAGTCCGGGAAGGCTCCTTTTCAGCAACTGAAGCTTTCTTT. As protein: CSAVREGSFSATEAFF. The chain uses TRBV20-1 and TRBJ1-1; no firm D call. Germline CDR1 reads DFQATT; CDR2 reads SNEGSKA (reference sequence). This CDR3 has 16 residues. The germline V and J ends were trimmed by 6 bases and 5 bases, with 25 bases remaining between them.

This chain links TRBV7-2 with TRBJ1-1, with D tentatively TRBD1 (6 bases). Germline V CDR1 and CDR2: SGHTA, FQGNSA. V lost 7 bases and J lost 1, with 13 bases in between. This CDR3 is built from 14 residues. The CDR3 loop is CASTPWTANTEAFF. CDR3 DNA: TGTGCCAGCACCCCTTGGACAGCGAACACTGAAGCTTTCTTT.

The J gene is TRBJ2-3, the V gene TRBV14, with a possible D match to TRBD2 (7 bases). The germline V gene has CDR1 SGHDN and CDR2 FVKESK. CDR3 size: 16 residues. V was cut by 0 bases and J by 2 bases, with 12 bases left in between. In DNA, the CDR3 is TGTGCCAGCAGCCAAGATGGGGGGGCCATCACAGATACGCAGTATTTT. This codes for CASSQDGGAITDTQYF.